This T cell receptor (beta chain) was sequenced during a study of response to subunit inactivated influenza vaccine. TCRdb analysed the RT-PCR reads with MiXCR anew, one entry per CDR3 protein. The sample consists of about 540,000 distinct CDR3 sequences, 20% to 25% of them appearing once. The table lists this clonotype with a few counts. This CDR3 is built from 14 residues. Germline CDR1 is MNHNS and CDR2 is SASEGT. V was pared by 7 bases and J by 4 bases, with 5 bases of the junction left unmatched. The same specimen was also included in a second study, on T cells expressing NK-cell markers. From that report: cDNA encoding TCR beta was synthesized via 5'RACE template switching incorporating UMIs. Cells sorted as CD3+CD56+NKG2C+, CD3+CD56+NKG2C- and CD3+CD56-NKG2C+ T cells supplied the TCR beta repertoires. HCMV seropositivity characterized most of the eight sequenced donors, and seronegativity one. Each of over 5 donors carried dominant NKG2C+ clonotypes accounting for about 1.0-7.5% of CD8+ T cells. The leading position in the CD3+CD56-NKG2C+ fraction of several donors also went to these clonotypes.

The V call is TRBV6-1, the J call TRBJ1-1; 11 bases are a match to TRBD1. The clonotype originates from a man over 45 who received an inactivated influenza vaccine. This specimen was CD4+ T cells sorted from PBMCs, taken 11 to 12 days after vaccination. The CDR3 DNA reads TGTGCCAGCATAAGCGGACAGGGGGCCACTGAAGCTTTCTTT. Amino acids: CASISGQGATEAFF.